This T cell receptor beta chain was sequenced during a study of T cell responses to AZD1222 COVID-19 vaccine. Germline loops: CDR1 MDHEN, CDR2 SYDVKM. Trimming at V came to 3 bases and at J to 9 bases, leaving 14 bases not matched to a gene. This CDR3 has 16 residues. The table came from immunoSEQ multiplex PCR; TCRdb's copy has only in-frame clones and leaves some out. The profile covers under 170,000 clones, with roughly 90% appearing a single time and about 3.6% taken by the ten largest. The receptor was derived from an adult who received the AZD1222 COVID-19 vaccine. The J gene is TRBJ2-1, the V gene TRBV28; 7 positions match TRBD1. The material was peripheral blood, obtained 28 days after the second AZD1222 dose. This CDR3 is CASSFRARGPYREQFF. CDR3 nucleotide sequence: TGTGCCAGCAGTTTTCGGGCGAGGGGGCCCTATCGTGAGCAGTTCTTC.